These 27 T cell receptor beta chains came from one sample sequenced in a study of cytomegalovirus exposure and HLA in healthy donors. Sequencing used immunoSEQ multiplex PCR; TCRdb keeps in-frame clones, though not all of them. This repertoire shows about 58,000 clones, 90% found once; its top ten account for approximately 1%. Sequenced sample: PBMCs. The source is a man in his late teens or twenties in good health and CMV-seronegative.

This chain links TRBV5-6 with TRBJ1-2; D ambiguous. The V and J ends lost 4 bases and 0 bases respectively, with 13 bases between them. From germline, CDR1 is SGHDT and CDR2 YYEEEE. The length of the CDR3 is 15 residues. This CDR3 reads CASSKSRSSNYGYTF. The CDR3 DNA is TGTGCCAGCAGCAAGTCCCGTAGTTCTAACTATGGCTACACCTTC.

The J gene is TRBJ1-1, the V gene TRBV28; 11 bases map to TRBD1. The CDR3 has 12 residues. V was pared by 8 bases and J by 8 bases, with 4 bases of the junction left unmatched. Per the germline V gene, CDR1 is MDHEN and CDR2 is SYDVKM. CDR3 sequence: CASGRDRGEAFF. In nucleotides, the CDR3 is TGTGCCAGCGGACGGGACAGGGGGGAAGCTTTCTTT.

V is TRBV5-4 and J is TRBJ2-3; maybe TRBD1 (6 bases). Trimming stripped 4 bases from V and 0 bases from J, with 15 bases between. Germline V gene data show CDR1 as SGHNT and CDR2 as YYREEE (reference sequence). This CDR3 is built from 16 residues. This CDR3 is CASSQGTQLSTDTQYF. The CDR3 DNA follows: TGTGCCAGCAGCCAGGGGACCCAGCTTAGCACAGATACGCAGTATTTT.

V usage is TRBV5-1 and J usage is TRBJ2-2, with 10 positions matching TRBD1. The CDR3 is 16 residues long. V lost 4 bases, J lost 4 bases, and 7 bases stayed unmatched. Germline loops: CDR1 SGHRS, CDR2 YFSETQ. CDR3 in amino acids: CASSERTGGGTGELFF. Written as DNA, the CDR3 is TGCGCCAGCAGCGAACGGACAGGGGGAGGCACCGGGGAGCTGTTTTTT.

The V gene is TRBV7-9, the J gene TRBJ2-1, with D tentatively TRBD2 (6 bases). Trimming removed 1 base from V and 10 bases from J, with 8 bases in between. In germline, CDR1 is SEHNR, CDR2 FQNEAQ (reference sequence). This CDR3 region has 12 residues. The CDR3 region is CASSLGLAEQFF. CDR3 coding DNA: TGTGCCAGCAGCTTAGGGCTAGCGGAGCAGTTCTTC.

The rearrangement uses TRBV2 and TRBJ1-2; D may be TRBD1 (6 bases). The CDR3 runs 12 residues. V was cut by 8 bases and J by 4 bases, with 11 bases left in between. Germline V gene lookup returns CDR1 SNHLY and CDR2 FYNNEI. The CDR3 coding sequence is TGTGCCAGCTCCAGACAGGTCTATGGCTACACCTTC. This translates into CASSRQVYGYTF.

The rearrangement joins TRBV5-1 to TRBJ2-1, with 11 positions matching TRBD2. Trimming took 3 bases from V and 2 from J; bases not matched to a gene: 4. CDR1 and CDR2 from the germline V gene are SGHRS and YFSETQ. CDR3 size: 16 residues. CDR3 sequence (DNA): TGCGCCAGCAGCTACAGACTAGCGGGACCCTACAATGAGCAGTTCTTC. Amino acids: CASSYRLAGPYNEQFF.

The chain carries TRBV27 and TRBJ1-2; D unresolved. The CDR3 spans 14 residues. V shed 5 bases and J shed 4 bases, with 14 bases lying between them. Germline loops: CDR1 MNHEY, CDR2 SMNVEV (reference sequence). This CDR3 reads CASSGAKLGYGYTF. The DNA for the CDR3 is TGTGCCAGCAGTGGAGCGAAGTTGGGCTATGGCTACACCTTC.

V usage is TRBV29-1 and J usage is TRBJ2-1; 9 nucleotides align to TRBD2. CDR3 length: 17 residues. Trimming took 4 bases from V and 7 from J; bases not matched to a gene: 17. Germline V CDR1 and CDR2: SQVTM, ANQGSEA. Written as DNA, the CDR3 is TGCAGCGTTGCCGGGACGGTAGGACTAGCGATGGAAAATGAGCAGTTCTTC. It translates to CSVAGTVGLAMENEQFF.

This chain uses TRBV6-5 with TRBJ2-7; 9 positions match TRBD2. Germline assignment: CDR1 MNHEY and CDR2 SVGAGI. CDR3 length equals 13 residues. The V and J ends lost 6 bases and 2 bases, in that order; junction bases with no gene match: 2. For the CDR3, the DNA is TGTGCCAGCAGGACTAGCGGCACCTACGAGCAGTACTTC. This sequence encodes CASRTSGTYEQYF.

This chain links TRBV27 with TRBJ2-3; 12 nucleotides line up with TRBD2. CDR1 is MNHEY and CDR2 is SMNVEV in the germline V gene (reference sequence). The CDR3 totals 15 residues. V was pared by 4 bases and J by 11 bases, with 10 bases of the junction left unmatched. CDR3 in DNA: TGTGCCAGCAGTTCCCTAGCGGGGGGGCAAGGAAGGCAGTATTTT. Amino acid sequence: CASSSLAGGQGRQYF.

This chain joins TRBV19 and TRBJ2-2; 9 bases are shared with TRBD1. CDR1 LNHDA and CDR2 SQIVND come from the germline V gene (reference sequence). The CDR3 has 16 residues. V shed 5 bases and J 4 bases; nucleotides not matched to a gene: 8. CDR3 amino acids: CASSSLDRGSTGELFF. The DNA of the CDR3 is TGTGCCAGTAGTTCTTTGGACAGGGGTAGCACCGGGGAGCTGTTTTTT.

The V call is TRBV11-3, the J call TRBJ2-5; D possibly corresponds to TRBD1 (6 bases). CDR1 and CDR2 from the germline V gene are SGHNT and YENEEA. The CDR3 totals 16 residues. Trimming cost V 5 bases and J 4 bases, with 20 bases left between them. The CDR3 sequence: CASSPRPQGIGETQYF. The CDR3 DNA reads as TGTGCCAGCAGCCCCCGACCTCAGGGGATTGGAGAGACCCAGTACTTC.

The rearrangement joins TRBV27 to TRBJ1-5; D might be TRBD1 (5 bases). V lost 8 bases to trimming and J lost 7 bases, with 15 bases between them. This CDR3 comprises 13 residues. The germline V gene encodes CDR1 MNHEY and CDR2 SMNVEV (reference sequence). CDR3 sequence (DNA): TGTGCCAGCGGTCAGGGTGAACCGCAGCCCCAGCATTTT. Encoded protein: CASGQGEPQPQHF.

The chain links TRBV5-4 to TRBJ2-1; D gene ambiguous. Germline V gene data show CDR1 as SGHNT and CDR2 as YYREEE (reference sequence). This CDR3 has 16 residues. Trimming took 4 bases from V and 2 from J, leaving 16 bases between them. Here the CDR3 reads CASSLTLDPPYNEQFF. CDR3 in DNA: TGTGCCAGCAGCCTCACCCTAGACCCCCCCTACAATGAGCAGTTCTTC. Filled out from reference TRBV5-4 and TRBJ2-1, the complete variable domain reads ETGVTQSPTHLIKTRGQQVTLRCSSQSGHNTVSWYQQALGQGPQFIFQYYREEENGRGNFPPRFSGLQFPNYSSELNVNALELDDSALYLCASSLTLDPPYNEQFFGPGTRLTVL.

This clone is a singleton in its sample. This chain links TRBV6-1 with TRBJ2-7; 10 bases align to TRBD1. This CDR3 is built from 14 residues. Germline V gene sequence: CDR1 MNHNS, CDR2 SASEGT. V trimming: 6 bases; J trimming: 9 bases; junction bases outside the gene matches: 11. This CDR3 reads CASSPSRDRGLQYF. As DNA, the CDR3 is TGTGCCAGCAGCCCCTCCCGGGACAGGGGATTGCAGTACTTC.

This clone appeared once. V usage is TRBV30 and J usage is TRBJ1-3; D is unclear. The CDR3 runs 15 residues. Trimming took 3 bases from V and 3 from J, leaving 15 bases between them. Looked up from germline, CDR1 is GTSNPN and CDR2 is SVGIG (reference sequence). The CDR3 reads CAWRDRVRGGNTIYF. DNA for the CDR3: TGTGCCTGGAGGGATCGAGTAAGAGGTGGAAACACCATATATTTT.

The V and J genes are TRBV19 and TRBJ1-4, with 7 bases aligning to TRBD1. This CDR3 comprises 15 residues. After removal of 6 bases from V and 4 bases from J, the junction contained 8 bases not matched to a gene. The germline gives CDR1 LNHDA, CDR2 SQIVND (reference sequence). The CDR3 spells CASRYRQGLNEKLFF. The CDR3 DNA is TGTGCCAGTAGATACAGACAGGGCCTTAATGAAAAACTGTTTTTT.

In nucleotides, the CDR3 is TGTGCCAGCAGTTCACCCGAAATAAGGGGAACTGAAGCTTTCTTT. Residues: CASSSPEIRGTEAFF. This chain connects TRBV28 to TRBJ1-1, with D possibly being TRBD1 (5 bases). The CDR3 contains 15 residues. V was trimmed by 4 bases and J by 5 bases, leaving 17 bases between them. Germline V gene sequence: CDR1 MDHEN, CDR2 SYDVKM. Variable domain in full (rest from reference TRBV28 and TRBJ1-1): DVKVTQSSRYLVKRTGEKVFLECVQDMDHENMFWYRQDPGLGLRLIYFSYDVKMKEKGDIPEGYSVSREKKERFSLILESASTNQTSMYLCASSSPEIRGTEAFFGQGTRLTVV.

The DNA for the CDR3 is TGTGCCAGCACCCCGGGACAGGACAGGGGCTACACCTTC. It codes for CASTPGQDRGYTF. The chain employs TRBV28 and TRBJ1-2, with 8 nucleotides matching TRBD1. Trimming took 7 bases from V and 8 from J; bases not matched to a gene: 9. The CDR3 is made up of 13 amino acids. In germline, CDR1 is MDHEN, CDR2 SYDVKM.

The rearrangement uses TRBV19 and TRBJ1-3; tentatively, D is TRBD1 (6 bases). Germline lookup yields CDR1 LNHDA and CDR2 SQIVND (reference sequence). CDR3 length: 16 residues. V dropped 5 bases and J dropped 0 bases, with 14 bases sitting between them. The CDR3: CASSFTGLSSGNTIYF. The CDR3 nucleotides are TGTGCCAGTAGTTTTACAGGGCTGTCCTCTGGAAACACCATATATTTT.

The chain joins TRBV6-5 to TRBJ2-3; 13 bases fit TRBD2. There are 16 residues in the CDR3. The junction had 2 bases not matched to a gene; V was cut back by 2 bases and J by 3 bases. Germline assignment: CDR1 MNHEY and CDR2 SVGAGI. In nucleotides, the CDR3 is TGTGCCAGCAGTTACGGGACTAGCGGGGCGACAGATACGCAGTATTTT. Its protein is CASSYGTSGATDTQYF.

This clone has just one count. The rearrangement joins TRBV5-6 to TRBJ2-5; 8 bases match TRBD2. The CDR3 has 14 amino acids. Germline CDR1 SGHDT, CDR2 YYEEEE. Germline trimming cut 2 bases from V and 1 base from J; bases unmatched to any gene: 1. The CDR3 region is CASSFSGTQETQYF. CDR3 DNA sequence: TGTGCCAGCAGCTTTAGCGGGACCCAAGAGACCCAGTACTTC.

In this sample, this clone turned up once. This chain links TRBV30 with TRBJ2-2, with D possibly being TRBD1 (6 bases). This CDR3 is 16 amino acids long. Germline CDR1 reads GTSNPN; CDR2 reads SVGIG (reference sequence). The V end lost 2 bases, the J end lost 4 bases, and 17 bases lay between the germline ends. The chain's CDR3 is CAWSPRNPGATGELFF. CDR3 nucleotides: TGTGCCTGGAGTCCCCGCAACCCAGGGGCCACCGGGGAGCTGTTTTTT. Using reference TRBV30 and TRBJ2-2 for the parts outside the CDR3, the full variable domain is SQTIHQWPATLVQPVGSPLSLECTVEGTSNPNLYWYRQAAGRGLQLLFYSVGIGQISSEVPQNLSASRPQDRQFILSSKKLLLSDSGFYLCAWSPRNPGATGELFFGEGSRLTVL.

The CDR3 nucleotides read TGTGCCAGCAGTGAATCAGGGGTGAGCTATGGCTACACCTTC. Its protein product is CASSESGVSYGYTF. This chain joins TRBV2 and TRBJ1-2, with D maybe TRBD1 (6 bases). The germline CDR1 and CDR2 sequences are SNHLY and FYNNEI. Trimming shortened V by 2 bases and J by 4 bases, and 11 bases separated the two germline ends. The length of the CDR3 is 14 residues.

CDR3 DNA sequence: TGTGCCATCAGGGGGGCAGAAGATCAGCCCCAGCATTTT. Translating gives CAIRGAEDQPQHF. The V call is TRBV10-3, the J call TRBJ1-5, with D possibly TRBD1 on 6 matching bases. The V and J ends lost 6 bases and 5 bases respectively, with 11 bases between them. The CDR3 totals 13 residues. Germline values: CDR1 ENHRY, CDR2 SYGVKD.

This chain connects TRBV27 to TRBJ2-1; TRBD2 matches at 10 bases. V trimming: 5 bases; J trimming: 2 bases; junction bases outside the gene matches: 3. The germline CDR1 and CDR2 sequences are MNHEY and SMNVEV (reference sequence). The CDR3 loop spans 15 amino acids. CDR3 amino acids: CASSPLAGAYNEQFF. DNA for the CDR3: TGTGCCAGCAGTCCCCTAGCGGGAGCCTACAATGAGCAGTTCTTC.